This T cell receptor beta chain was retrieved from a study of shared clonotypes between healthy human individuals. TCRdb's copy holds only in-frame clones and misses some; the assay was immunoSEQ multiplex PCR. The sample comprises more than 2 million clones, 95% of which are singletons, and approximately 0.13% rests with the top ten. In this sample, this clone turned up once. J gave up 6 bases and V 5 bases, and 16 bases lay outside the gene matches. Germline lookup yields CDR1 GTSNPN and CDR2 SVGIG (reference sequence). This CDR3 has 15 amino acids. Donors were healthy HIV-negative adults without recent acute infections or vaccinations.

The V gene is TRBV30, the J gene TRBJ2-7, with 7 bases matching TRBD1. The TCR originated in a man between 18 and 29 years old in good health. Sequenced sample: naive CD4+ T cells sorted from blood. Subset reported: CD45RA+ positively selected. CDR3 sequence (DNA): TGTGCCTGGGGAACAGGGGTCTTGACCCTTTCCGAGCAGTACTTC. Amino acids: CAWGTGVLTLSEQYF.